This TCR beta chain originates from a study of T cells after posttransplantation cyclophosphamide. This clone appeared many times. Using immunoSEQ multiplex PCR, the repertoire was profiled, and TCRdb retains in-frame clones only, with some absent. The table lists roughly 42,000 clones, with no singletons. Sequencing used PBMCs. The TCR originated in a woman aged 50 to 65 in good health and a related stem cell transplant donor.

CDR3 protein: CASSSHQPQHF. The CDR3 DNA reads as TGTGCCAGCAGCTCTCATCAGCCCCAGCATTTT. The chain combines TRBV28 with TRBJ1-5; D gene ambiguous. Germline V gives CDR1 MDHEN, CDR2 SYDVKM. CDR3 size: 11 residues. V dropped 6 bases and J dropped 5 bases, with 5 bases sitting between them. Combining the CDR3 with reference TRBV28 and TRBJ1-5 gives the whole variable domain DVKVTQSSRYLVKRTGEKVFLECVQDMDHENMFWYRQDPGLGLRLIYFSYDVKMKEKGDIPEGYSVSREKKERFSLILESASTNQTSMYLCASSSHQPQHFGDGTRLSIL.